This TCR beta chain was retrieved from a study of T-cell memory formation after mild COVID-19. About the research overall: Among the donors, TCR clusters were largely specific to each donor.

With V trimmed by 5 bases and J by 8 bases, 13 bases remained unmatched. The CDR3 length is 15 residues. Germline CDR1 and CDR2: DFQATT and SNEGSKA (reference sequence). This clonotype has a handful of counts. MiXCR, applied by TCRdb to the 5' RACE reads, yields one record per CDR3 protein. The sample lists approximately 180,000 distinct CDR3 sequences; roughly 17% were seen once. V and J are TRBV20-1 and TRBJ2-1; 9 positions match TRBD2. The sample consisted of PBMCs or a T cell subset sorted from them (not recorded which). The receptor was derived from an adult woman who had mild COVID-19 (a few samples of this study predate the infection). Cell type and time point are not known. Here the CDR3 DNA reads TGCAGTGCTCCACCAGGTAGCGGGGGAACTTATGAGCAGTTCTTC. This sequence encodes CSAPPGSGGTYEQFF.